The sequence of this T cell receptor (beta chain) was determined in a study of blood T cell repertoires in COVID-19. About the study: Researchers got acute and convalescent COVID-19 samples from the United States, Italy and Spain. PBMCs, B-cell-depleted T cells, or T cells were the source of the cDNA or gDNA that made up the material.

Trimming removed 0 bases from V and 9 bases from J, with 9 bases in between. Germline CDR1 MNHEY, CDR2 SVGEGT. The CDR3 spans 13 residues. Per the study methods: The assay estimated nucleated cells by amplifying reference gene primers. Data came from immunoSEQ multiplex PCR; TCRdb stores just in-frame clones and leaves some out. V and J calls plus clone size are reproduced from that table; the DNA served to infer D and trimming. The sample contains tens of thousands of clones, 65% to 90% of which appear only once. The rearrangement uses TRBV6-2 or TRBV6-3 and TRBJ2-1; a possible D gene is TRBD2 (5 bases). Sequencing was performed on peripheral blood. This TCR was recovered from a middle-aged man with acute or convalescent COVID-19. CDR3 protein: CASSYSSGSEQFF. The CDR3 bases are TGTGCCAGCAGTTACTCGAGTGGGAGTGAGCAGTTCTTC.